These 18 T cell receptor beta chains were sequenced from one sample in a study of blood T cell repertoires in COVID-19. Measured with immunoSEQ multiplex PCR; TCRdb has only the in-frame clones, and not every one. Here the sample spans more than 80,000 clones, about nine tenths being singletons. Sequenced input: peripheral blood. These receptors were collected from a man aged 18-30 years with COVID-19, enrolled during active disease.

J is TRBJ1-2 and V is TRBV27; maybe TRBD1 (6 bases). CDR3 size: 14 residues. V gave up 3 bases and J gave up 4 bases, with 12 bases separating them. CDR1 is MNHEY and CDR2 is SMNVEV in the germline V gene (reference sequence). CDR3 in DNA: TGTGCCAGCAGTTTCGGCAGGGGTGGCTATGGCTACACCTTC. This encodes CASSFGRGGYGYTF.

J is TRBJ1-2 and V is TRBV9, with D tentatively TRBD1 (6 bases). This CDR3 is built from 15 residues. Germline V gene sequence: CDR1 SGDLS, CDR2 YYNGEE. V gave up 0 bases and J gave up 4 bases, with 13 bases separating them. In DNA form, the CDR3 reads TGTGCCAGCAGCGTAGGTCAGGGGCAATTCTATGGCTACACCTTC. This sequence encodes CASSVGQGQFYGYTF. The full variable domain, completed using reference TRBV9 and TRBJ1-2, is DSGVTQTPKHLITATGQRVTLRCSPRSGDLSVYWYQQSLDQGLQFLIQYYNGEERAKGNILERFSAQQFPDLHSELNLSSLELGDSALYFCASSVGQGQFYGYTFGSGTRLTVV.

This clone came up once. J is TRBJ2-2 and V is TRBV27, with D uncertain. Germline V gene data show CDR1 as MNHEY and CDR2 as SMNVEV (reference sequence). The CDR3 length is 13 residues. Trimming left V 2 bases short and J 2 bases short, with 3 bases between. The CDR3 region is CASSLLNTGELFF. CDR3 DNA: TGTGCCAGCAGTTTACTCAACACCGGGGAGCTGTTTTTT.

Regarding this clone: An end of the junction differs from the germline gene, which may be a read error. This chain links TRBV9 with TRBJ1-4; D is uncertain. CDR1 and CDR2 (germline): SGDLS, YYNGEE. The CDR3 covers 15 residues. The CDR3 reads CASTPGGATNEKLLF. CDR3 coding DNA: TGTGCCAGCACCCCCGGCGGAGCAACTAATGAAAAACTGCTTTTT.

This rearrangement joins TRBV6-5 to TRBJ2-7; D is possibly TRBD2 (5 bases). V shed 2 bases and J shed 2 bases, with 10 bases lying between them. This CDR3 spans 14 amino acids. Germline values: CDR1 MNHEY, CDR2 SVGAGI. The CDR3 here is CASSYSGAAYEQYF. In DNA form, the CDR3 reads TGTGCCAGCAGTTACAGCGGAGCCGCCTACGAGCAGTACTTC.

The rearrangement links TRBV14 to TRBJ2-7; no clear D. The CDR3 runs 14 residues. Trimming took 2 bases from V and 4 from J, leaving 12 bases between them. Germline-derived CDR1 and CDR2 are SGHDN and FVKESK. The CDR3 sequence is CASSQFYRDYEQYF. The DNA for the CDR3 is TGTGCCAGCAGCCAATTTTACAGAGATTACGAGCAGTACTTC.

The chain has TRBV6-6 and TRBJ2-5; TRBD1 might be the D (5 bases). This CDR3 comprises 14 residues. Germline CDR1 reads MNHNY; CDR2 reads SVGAGI (reference sequence). The V end lost 2 bases, the J end lost 4 bases, and 11 bases lay between the germline ends. CDR3 sequence: CASSYGARGETQYF. The CDR3, as DNA: TGTGCCAGCAGTTACGGGGCTAGAGGAGAGACCCAGTACTTC.

The chain uses TRBV4-3 and TRBJ1-5, with D uncertain. The CDR3 sequence is 15 residues long. The V gene lost 3 bases and the J gene lost 1 base, with 10 bases spanning the gap. Germline V gene lookup returns CDR1 LGHNA and CDR2 YSLEER. The CDR3 DNA sequence: TGCGCCAGCAGCCAGGGAGACGGGAGCAATCAGCCCCAGCATTTT. It is translated as CASSQGDGSNQPQHF.

This clone was seen once. The chain uses TRBV5-1 and TRBJ2-7; 9 bases line up with TRBD2. With V trimmed by 3 bases and J by 3 bases, 4 bases remained unmatched. There are 14 residues in the CDR3. CDR1 is SGHRS, CDR2 YFSETQ, per germline. CDR3 sequence (DNA): TGCGCCAGCAGCTCACCTAGCGGGGACTACGAGCAGTACTTC. Translated, it gives CASSSPSGDYEQYF. Based on the CDR3 plus reference TRBV5-1 and TRBJ2-7, the full variable domain is KAGVTQTPRYLIKTRGQQVTLSCSPISGHRSVSWYQQTPGQGLQFLFEYFSETQRNKGNFPGRFSGRQFSNSRSEMNVSTLELGDSALYLCASSSPSGDYEQYFGPGTRLTVT.

The chain combines TRBV11-3 with TRBJ1-2; possible D gene TRBD1, 6 bases. The CDR3 covers 17 residues. The V gene lost 5 bases and the J gene lost 1 base, with 20 bases spanning the gap. The germline CDR1 and CDR2 sequences are SGHNT and YENEEA. CDR3 nucleotides: TGTGCCAGCAGCCAGATAGACAGGAAAAGGAATAACTATGGCTACACCTTC. This encodes CASSQIDRKRNNYGYTF.

The chain uses TRBV27 and TRBJ2-1; 14 bases fit TRBD2. Germline V gives CDR1 MNHEY, CDR2 SMNVEV (reference sequence). This CDR3 is 16 amino acids long. V lost 5 bases, J lost 9 bases, and 9 bases stayed unmatched. The CDR3 sequence: CASSTRLAGGPTEQFF. CDR3 nucleotides: TGTGCCAGCAGTACTAGACTAGCGGGAGGGCCCACTGAGCAGTTCTTC.

The genes are TRBV9 and TRBJ2-2, with TRBD2 matching over 8 bases. The V and J ends lost 0 bases and 5 bases, in that order; junction bases with no gene match: 6. This CDR3 contains 16 residues. Germline CDR1 and CDR2: SGDLS and YYNGEE. The CDR3 loop is CASSVATSGLTGELFF. CDR3 DNA: TGTGCCAGCAGCGTAGCTACTAGCGGCCTAACCGGGGAGCTGTTTTTT.

This clone was recorded a few times. V and J are TRBV10-3 and TRBJ2-7; TRBD1 matches at 7 bases. CDR3 length: 19 residues. Germline assignment: CDR1 ENHRY and CDR2 SYGVKD. V was clipped by 4 bases and J by 6 bases; unmatched bases: 24. The CDR3 protein is CAISGPTGQASVFKGEQYF. Here the CDR3 DNA reads TGTGCCATCAGTGGACCGACAGGGCAAGCCTCGGTGTTTAAGGGCGAGCAGTACTTC.

The CDR3 DNA reads TGTGCCAGCAGCCCCTCAAGCCGGGGCAATCAGCCCCAGCATTTT. It is translated as CASSPSSRGNQPQHF. The chain combines TRBV7-2 with TRBJ1-5; D remains ambiguous. Germline CDR1 SGHTA, CDR2 FQGNSA. Trimming pared 5 bases from V and 2 bases from J, leaving 13 bases between. This CDR3 contains 15 residues.

A note on this clone: This sample includes further DNA sequences coding for the same CDR3. This chain connects TRBV7-6 to TRBJ2-1; 10 bases match TRBD2. The CDR3 has 15 amino acids. V shed 1 base and J 6 bases; nucleotides not matched to a gene: 3. CDR1 is SGHVS and CDR2 is FNYEAQ in the germline V gene. The CDR3 sequence: CASSLGLAGVNEQFF. The DNA for the CDR3 is TGTGCCAGCAGCTTAGGCCTAGCGGGAGTCAATGAGCAGTTCTTC.

V gene TRBV27 combines with J gene TRBJ2-7, with D perhaps matching TRBD1 (5 bases). The V gene lost 0 bases and the J gene lost 3 bases, with 9 bases spanning the gap. Germline CDR1 MNHEY, CDR2 SMNVEV (reference sequence). This CDR3 is 14 amino acids long. The CDR3 loop reads CASSLSVRGYEQYF. CDR3 in DNA: TGTGCCAGCAGTTTATCTGTAAGGGGCTACGAGCAGTACTTC.

The V and J genes are TRBV4-1 and TRBJ2-7, with TRBD1 identical over 10 bases. This CDR3 spans 15 amino acids. Per the germline V gene, CDR1 is MGHRA and CDR2 is YSYEKL. V dropped 5 bases and J dropped 2; count of bases not matched to a gene: 6. The CDR3 DNA reads as TGCGCCAGCAGCAGAAGCGACAGGGGGCCCTACGAGCAGTACTTC. Its translation: CASSRSDRGPYEQYF.

CDR3 sequence: CASSMYRGKSEAFF. CDR3 DNA sequence: TGTGCCAGCAGCATGTACAGGGGAAAAAGCGAAGCTTTCTTT. The chain links TRBV21-1 to TRBJ1-1; no check of the table's D call, TRBD1, against the DNA was made. TRBV21-1 is recorded as a pseudogene. The CDR3 is 14 residues long.